Shown below are 5 T cell receptor beta chains from a single sample sequenced in a study of graft-versus-host responses after intestinal transplantation. Only in-frame clones appear in the TCRdb table, and some are missing; sequencing was by immunoSEQ multiplex PCR. The table records 3,500 to 5,000 clones, over 75% of them present only once. Documented time point: postoperative day 105 after intestinal transplantation (dayNNNN = postoperative day). Intraepithelial and lamina propria lymphocytes were freed from processed graft tissue. Sequencing used ileum tissue, obtained 105 days after intestinal transplantation. All receptors derive from a human patient who received an intestinal transplant, so some T cells may come from the graft donor.

The chain uses TRBV21-1 and TRBJ2-5; TRBD1 reflects the table's D call only, with no check against the DNA. TRBV21-1 is reported as a pseudogene. The CDR3 extends over 13 amino acids. The CDR3 DNA sequence: TGTGCCAGCAGCAATCGTAGGGGAGAGACCCAGTACTTC. It translates to CASSNRRGETQYF.

The V gene is TRBV6-1, the J gene TRBJ2-5; 7 nucleotides agree with TRBD1. Germline V lookup: CDR1 MNHNS, CDR2 SASEGT. V gave up 1 base and J gave up 5 bases; unmatched junction bases: 10. The CDR3 is made up of 16 amino acids. The CDR3 bases are TGTGCCAGCAGTGAAGTCCCACAGGGGCGAGGGGAGACCCAGTACTTC. Translating it yields CASSEVPQGRGETQYF.

The chain joins TRBV14 to TRBJ2-3; D possibly corresponds to TRBD2 (6 bases). Germline V CDR1 and CDR2: SGHDN, FVKESK. Trimming took 1 base from V and 8 from J, leaving 13 bases between them. The CDR3 runs 14 residues. CDR3 protein: CASSQGGRSGTQYF. Written as DNA, the CDR3 is TGTGCCAGCAGCCAAGGAGGGAGGTCCGGTACGCAGTATTTT.

The chain recombines TRBV6-5 with TRBJ2-1; D is perhaps TRBD2 (7 bases). The CDR3 is 16 amino acids. The V gene's germline CDR1 is MNHEY and CDR2 SVGAGI. Trimming took 2 bases from V and 5 from J, leaving 16 bases between them. CDR3 amino acids: CASSYASAGANNEQFF. In nucleotides, the CDR3 is TGTGCCAGCAGTTACGCCTCGGCGGGGGCGAACAATGAGCAGTTCTTC.

The CDR3 bases are TGCGCCAGCAGCTTGACTAGCGGGAGCAATGAGCAGTTCTTC. Translated, it gives CASSLTSGSNEQFF. The chain combines TRBV5-1 with TRBJ2-1; 11 nucleotides agree with TRBD2. The germline V gene has CDR1 SGHRS and CDR2 YFSETQ. The CDR3 has 14 residues. J was trimmed by 6 bases and V by 1 base; bases with no gene match: 0.